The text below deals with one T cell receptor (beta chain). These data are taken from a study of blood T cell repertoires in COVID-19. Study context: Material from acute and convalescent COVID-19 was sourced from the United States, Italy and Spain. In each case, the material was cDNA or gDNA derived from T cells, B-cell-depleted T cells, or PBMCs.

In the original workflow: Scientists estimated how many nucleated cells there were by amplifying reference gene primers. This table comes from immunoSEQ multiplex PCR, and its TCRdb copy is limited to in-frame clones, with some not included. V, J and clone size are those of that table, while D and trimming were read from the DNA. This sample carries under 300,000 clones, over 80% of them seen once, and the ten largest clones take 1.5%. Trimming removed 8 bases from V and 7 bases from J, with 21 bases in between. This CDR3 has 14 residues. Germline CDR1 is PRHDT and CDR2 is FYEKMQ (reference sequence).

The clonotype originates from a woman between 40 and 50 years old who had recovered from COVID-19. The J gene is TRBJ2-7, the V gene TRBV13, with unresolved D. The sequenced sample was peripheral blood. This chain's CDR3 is CASAGFGSLGEQYF. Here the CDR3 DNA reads TGTGCCAGCGCCGGCTTCGGAAGCCTAGGAGAGCAGTACTTC.